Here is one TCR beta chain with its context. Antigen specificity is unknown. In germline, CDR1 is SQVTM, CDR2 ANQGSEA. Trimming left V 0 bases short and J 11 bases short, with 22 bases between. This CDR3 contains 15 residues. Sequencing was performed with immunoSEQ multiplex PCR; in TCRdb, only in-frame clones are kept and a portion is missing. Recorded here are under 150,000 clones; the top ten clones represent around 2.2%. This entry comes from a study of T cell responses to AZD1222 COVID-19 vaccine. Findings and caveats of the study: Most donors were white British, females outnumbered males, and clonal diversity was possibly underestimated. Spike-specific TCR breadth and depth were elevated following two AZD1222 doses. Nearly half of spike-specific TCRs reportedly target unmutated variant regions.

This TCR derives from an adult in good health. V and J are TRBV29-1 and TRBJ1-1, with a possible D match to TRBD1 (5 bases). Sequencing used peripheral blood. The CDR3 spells CSVEDVFSRGGSAFF. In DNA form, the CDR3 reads TGCAGCGTTGAAGACGTATTTAGCCGGGGCGGGTCTGCTTTCTTT. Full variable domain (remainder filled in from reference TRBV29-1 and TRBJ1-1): SAVISQKPSRDICQRGTSLTIQCQVDSQVTMMFWYRQQPGQSLTLIATANQGSEATYESGFVIDKFPISRPNLTFSTLTVSNMSPEDSSIYLCSVEDVFSRGGSAFFGQGTRLTVV.